This T cell receptor (beta chain) was retrieved from a study of T cell changes during pregnancy in multiple sclerosis. Sequenced by immunoSEQ multiplex PCR; TCRdb stores in-frame clones only, minus some. The data show around 43,000 clones, around 95% seen once. Germline V gives CDR1 SQVTM, CDR2 ANQGSEA. Trimming took 1 base from V and 5 from J; bases not matched to a gene: 12. The CDR3 loop spans 16 amino acids. The chain carries TRBV29-1 and TRBJ2-7; 9 nucleotides match TRBD2. Material: CD8+ T cells from peripheral blood mononuclear cells, obtained after pregnancy. The sequence was obtained from a female donor with multiple sclerosis, enrolled in a pregnancy study. CDR3 in DNA: TGCAGCGTTGAAGTATCCGGGGTAGCGGGGGCCCACGAGCAGTACTTC. It specifies CSVEVSGVAGAHEQYF.